The 7 T cell receptor beta chains given below trace back to one sample, sequenced in a study of cytomegalovirus exposure and HLA in healthy donors. The PCR was carried out with 60 Vbeta primers and 13 Jbeta primers. Repertoires were generated with immunoSEQ multiplex PCR, while TCRdb's copy carries only in-frame clones and drops some. In the table there are 150,000 to 200,000 clones, roughly four fifths of which are singletons. The material sequenced was PBMCs. These receptors were taken from a man between 18 and 29 years old in good health and CMV-seronegative.

The chain is built from TRBV4-2 and TRBJ1-3; weak D call: TRBD1 (5 bases). V lost 1 base and J 0 bases, leaving 16 bases between the germline ends. The CDR3 length is 18 residues. Germline lookup yields CDR1 LGHNA and CDR2 YNFKEQ. The CDR3 is CASSQAQGSKISGNTIYF. As DNA, the CDR3 is TGTGCCAGCAGCCAAGCTCAGGGCAGCAAGATCTCTGGAAACACCATATATTTT.

The V and J genes are TRBV18 and TRBJ1-2, with D perhaps TRBD1 (6 bases). This CDR3 region has 13 residues. CDR1 KGHSH and CDR2 LQKENI come from the germline V gene. The V gene lost 2 bases and the J gene lost 6 bases, with 10 bases spanning the gap. The CDR3 sequence is CASSPGGGDGYTF. DNA of the CDR3: TGTGCCAGCTCACCAGGAGGGGGGGATGGCTACACCTTC.

The gene calls are TRBV7-2 and TRBJ2-7; the match to TRBD2 covers 11 bases. The CDR3 has 16 amino acids. Germline values: CDR1 SGHTA, CDR2 FQGNSA. J lost 5 bases, V lost 5 bases, and 11 bases had no gene match. The CDR3 coding sequence is TGTGCCAGCAGCGATCCCCTAGCGGGGGGCATTAACGAGCAGTACTTC. Translation gives CASSDPLAGGINEQYF. The entire variable domain, with the rest obtained from reference TRBV7-2 and TRBJ2-7, is as follows: GAGVSQSPSNKVTEKGKDVELRCDPISGHTALYWYRQSLGQGLEFLIYFQGNSAPDKSGLPSDRFSAERTGGSVSTLTIQRTQQEDSAVYLCASSDPLAGGINEQYFGPGTRLTVT.

CDR3 amino acids: CASSQSTGLGELFF. For the CDR3, the DNA is TGCGCCAGCAGCCAATCAACAGGGTTGGGGGAGCTGTTTTTT. The V and J genes are TRBV4-1 and TRBJ2-2; possibly TRBD1 for D (6 bases). This CDR3 is built from 14 residues. V was trimmed by 2 bases and J by 8 bases, leaving 12 bases between them. Germline CDR1 is MGHRA and CDR2 is YSYEKL.

This rearrangement joins TRBV5-1 to TRBJ2-2; D gene ambiguous. This CDR3 comprises 12 residues. V was cut by 8 bases and J by 2 bases, with 7 bases left in between. The V gene's germline CDR1 is SGHRS and CDR2 YFSETQ. In nucleotides, the CDR3 is TGCGCCAGTAAAGCCAACACCGGGGAGCTGTTTTTT. It specifies CASKANTGELFF.

This clone was seen more than once but under ten times. This sequence joins TRBV6-5 and TRBJ1-3; D may be TRBD1 (5 bases). V was trimmed by 2 bases and J by 11 bases, leaving 16 bases between them. There are 14 residues in the CDR3. Germline lookup yields CDR1 MNHEY and CDR2 SVGAGI. CDR3 DNA sequence: TGTGCCAGCAGTTACGCATTGGGGTTAGGGGCCATATATTTT. Translating gives CASSYALGLGAIYF.

This sequence joins TRBV18 and TRBJ1-4; perhaps TRBD1 as D (5 bases). CDR3 length: 14 amino acids. CDR1 is KGHSH, CDR2 LQKENI, per germline. The V gene lost 4 bases and the J gene lost 6 bases, with 12 bases spanning the gap. The CDR3 DNA reads as TGTGCCAGCTCACATACTGACAGTTATGAAAAACTGTTTTTT. Translation gives CASSHTDSYEKLFF.